There are a few counts of the clone carrying this T cell receptor (beta chain). This CDR3 has 13 amino acids. The V end was cut by 4 bases, the J end by 7 bases, with 11 bases between. Per the germline V gene, CDR1 is GTSNPN and CDR2 is SVGIG (reference sequence). The data originate from a study of blood T cell repertoires in COVID-19. Study-level background: Samples taken during acute and convalescent COVID-19 were collected in the United States, Italy and Spain. Sources were T cells, B-cell-depleted T cells, or PBMCs; the material itself was cDNA or gDNA.

Seattle patients were enrolled while actively infected and followed longitudinally. How the authors handled the data: Amplifying reference gene primers gave estimates of nucleated cell counts. Assay: immunoSEQ multiplex PCR; the TCRdb copy retains only in-frame clones and omits some. The DNA was the basis for D and trimming; V, J and clone size are from that table. Altogether 150,000 to 200,000 clones are present, roughly 77% being singletons, with the ten largest covering 5.5% to 7%. The receptor comes from a woman between 40 and 50 years old with COVID-19, enrolled during active disease. This chain links TRBV30 with TRBJ1-6; D remains unclear. Source material: peripheral blood. This chain's CDR3 is CAWNPGLNSPLHF. The DNA for the CDR3 is TGTGCCTGGAATCCAGGTTTAAATTCACCCCTCCACTTT.